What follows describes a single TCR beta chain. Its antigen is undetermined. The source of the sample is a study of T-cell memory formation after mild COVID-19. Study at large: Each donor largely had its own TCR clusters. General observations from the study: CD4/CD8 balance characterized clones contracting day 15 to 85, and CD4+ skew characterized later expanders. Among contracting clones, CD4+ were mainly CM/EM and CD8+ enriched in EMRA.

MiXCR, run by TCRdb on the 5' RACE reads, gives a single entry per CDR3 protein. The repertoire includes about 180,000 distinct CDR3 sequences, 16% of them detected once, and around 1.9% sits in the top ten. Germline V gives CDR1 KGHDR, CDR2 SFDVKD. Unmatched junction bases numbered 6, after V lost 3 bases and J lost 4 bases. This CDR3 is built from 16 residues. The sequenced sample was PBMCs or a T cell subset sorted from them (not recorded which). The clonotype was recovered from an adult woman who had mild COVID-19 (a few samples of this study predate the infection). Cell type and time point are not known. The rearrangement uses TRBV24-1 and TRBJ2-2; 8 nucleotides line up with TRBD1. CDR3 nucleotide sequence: TGTGCCACCAGTGATCCACGGACAGGGCGCACCGGGGAGCTGTTTTTT. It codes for CATSDPRTGRTGELFF.